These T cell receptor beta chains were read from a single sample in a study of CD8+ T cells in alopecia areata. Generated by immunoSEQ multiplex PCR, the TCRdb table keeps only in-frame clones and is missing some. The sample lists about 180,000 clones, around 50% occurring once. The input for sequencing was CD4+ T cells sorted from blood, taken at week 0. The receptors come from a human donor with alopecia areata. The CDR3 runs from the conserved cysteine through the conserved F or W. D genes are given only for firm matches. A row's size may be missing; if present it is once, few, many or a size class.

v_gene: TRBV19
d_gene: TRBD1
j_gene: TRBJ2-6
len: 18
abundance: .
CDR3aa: CASSRSGTGVGGANVLTF
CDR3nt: TGTGCCAGTAGTCGATCCGGGACAGGGGTCGGTGGGGCCAACGTCCTGACTTTC

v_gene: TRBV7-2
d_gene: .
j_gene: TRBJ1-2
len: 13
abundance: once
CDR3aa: CASSLQGNYGYTF
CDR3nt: TGTGCCAGCAGCCTCCAGGGGAACTATGGCTACACCTTC

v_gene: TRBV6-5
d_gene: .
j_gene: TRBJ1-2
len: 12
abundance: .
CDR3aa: CASSSQGYGYTF
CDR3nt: TGTGCCAGCAGCTCGCAGGGATATGGCTACACCTTC

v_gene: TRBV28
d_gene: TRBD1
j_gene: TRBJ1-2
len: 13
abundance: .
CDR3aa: CASTLTGGRGYTF
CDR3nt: TGTGCCAGCACCTTGACAGGGGGGCGGGGCTACACCTTC

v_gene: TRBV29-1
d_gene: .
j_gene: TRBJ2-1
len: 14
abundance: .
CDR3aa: CSVGPVLGFNEQFF
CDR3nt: TGCAGCGTTGGACCCGTTTTGGGGTTCAATGAGCAGTTCTTC

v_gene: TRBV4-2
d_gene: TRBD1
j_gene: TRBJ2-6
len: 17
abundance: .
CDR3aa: CASSRADRGSGANVLTF
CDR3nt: TGTGCCAGCAGCCGAGCGGACAGGGGCTCTGGGGCCAACGTCCTGACTTTC

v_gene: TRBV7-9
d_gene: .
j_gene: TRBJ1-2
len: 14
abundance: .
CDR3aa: CASSLAEAGGGYTF
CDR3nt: TGTGCCAGCAGCTTAGCTGAGGCAGGCGGAGGCTACACCTTC

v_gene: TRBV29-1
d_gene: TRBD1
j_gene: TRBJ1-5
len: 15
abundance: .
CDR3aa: CSVRQGTGSNQPQHF
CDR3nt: TGCAGCGTCCGACAGGGTACTGGAAGCAATCAGCCCCAGCATTTT

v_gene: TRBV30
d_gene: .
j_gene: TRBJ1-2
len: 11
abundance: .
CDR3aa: CAWGRADGYTF
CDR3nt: TGTGCCTGGGGGCGTGCAGATGGCTACACCTTC

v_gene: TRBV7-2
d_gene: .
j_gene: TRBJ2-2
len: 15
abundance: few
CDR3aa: CASSLTPGDSGELFF
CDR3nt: TGTGCCAGCAGCCTGACTCCAGGTGATAGCGGGGAGCTGTTTTTT

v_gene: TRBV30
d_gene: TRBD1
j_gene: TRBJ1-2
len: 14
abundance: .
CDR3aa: CAWTRQGRDYGYTF
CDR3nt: TGTGCCTGGACGAGACAGGGGAGAGACTATGGCTACACCTTC

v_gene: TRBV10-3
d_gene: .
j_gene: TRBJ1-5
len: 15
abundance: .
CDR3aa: CAISPTTGPNQPQHF
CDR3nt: TGTGCCATCAGTCCTACGACAGGACCCAATCAGCCCCAGCATTTT

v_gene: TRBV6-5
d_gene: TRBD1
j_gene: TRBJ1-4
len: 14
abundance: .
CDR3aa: CASSYGTGNEKLFF
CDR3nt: TGTGCCAGCAGTTACGGGACAGGGAACGAAAAACTGTTTTTT

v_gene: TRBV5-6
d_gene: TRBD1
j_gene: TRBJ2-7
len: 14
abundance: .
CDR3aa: CASSGTDRGGEQYF
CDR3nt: TGTGCCAGCAGCGGAACCGACAGGGGCGGTGAGCAGTACTTC

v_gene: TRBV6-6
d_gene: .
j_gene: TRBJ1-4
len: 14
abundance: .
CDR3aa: CASSESRANEKLFF
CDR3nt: TGTGCCAGCAGTGAGAGCAGGGCTAATGAAAAACTGTTTTTT

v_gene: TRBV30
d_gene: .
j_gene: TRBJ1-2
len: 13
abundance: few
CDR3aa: CAWEEKTGYGYTF
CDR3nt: TGTGCCTGGGAAGAGAAAACAGGCTATGGCTACACCTTC

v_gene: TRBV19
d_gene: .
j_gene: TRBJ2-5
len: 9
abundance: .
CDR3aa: CARQETQYF
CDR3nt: TGTGCCCGCCAAGAGACCCAGTACTTC

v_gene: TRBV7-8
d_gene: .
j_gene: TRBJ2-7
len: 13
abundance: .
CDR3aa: CASSRAETYEQYF
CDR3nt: TGTGCCAGCAGCCGGGCAGAGACCTACGAGCAGTACTTC

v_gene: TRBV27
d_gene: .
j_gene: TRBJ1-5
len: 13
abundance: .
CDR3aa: CASSLMSNQPQHF
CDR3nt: TGTGCCAGCAGTTTAATGAGCAATCAGCCCCAGCATTTT

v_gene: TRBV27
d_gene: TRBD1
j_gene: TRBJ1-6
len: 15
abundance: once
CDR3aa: CASSLRTGGNSPLHF
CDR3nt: TGTGCCAGCAGCCTAAGGACAGGGGGCAATTCACCCCTCCACTTT

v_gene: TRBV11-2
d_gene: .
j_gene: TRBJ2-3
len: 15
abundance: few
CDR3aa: CASSLDSGRTDTQYF
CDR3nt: TGTGCCAGCAGCTTAGATTCTGGACGCACAGATACGCAGTATTTT

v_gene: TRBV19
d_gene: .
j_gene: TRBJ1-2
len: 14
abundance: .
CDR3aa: CASSPFGTNYGYTF
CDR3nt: TGTGCCAGTAGTCCCTTCGGAACTAACTATGGCTACACCTTC

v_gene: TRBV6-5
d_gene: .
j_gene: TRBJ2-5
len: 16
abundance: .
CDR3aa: CASSYRTGMTWETQYF
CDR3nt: TGTGCCAGCAGTTATCGAACAGGGATGACCTGGGAGACCCAGTACTTC

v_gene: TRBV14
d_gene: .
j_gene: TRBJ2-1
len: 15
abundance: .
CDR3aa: CASSQAFDRPWGQFF
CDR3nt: TGTGCCAGCAGCCAGGCATTCGACAGGCCCTGGGGGCAGTTCTTC

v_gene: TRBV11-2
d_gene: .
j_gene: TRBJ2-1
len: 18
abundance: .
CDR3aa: CASSSARSFGRSYNEQFF
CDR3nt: TGTGCCAGCAGCTCCGCCCGATCTTTTGGCCGCTCCTACAATGAGCAGTTCTTC

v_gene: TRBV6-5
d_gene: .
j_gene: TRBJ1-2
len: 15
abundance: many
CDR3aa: CASSYSSLQGDGYTF
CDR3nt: TGTGCCAGCAGTTACTCGAGCTTGCAGGGTGATGGCTACACCTTC

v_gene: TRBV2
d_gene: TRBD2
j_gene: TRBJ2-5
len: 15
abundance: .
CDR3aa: CASRGLAGPQETQYF
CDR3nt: TGTGCCAGCAGGGGACTAGCGGGGCCCCAAGAGACCCAGTACTTC

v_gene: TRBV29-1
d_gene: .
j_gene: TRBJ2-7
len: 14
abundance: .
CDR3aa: CSVVRPGIGYEQYF
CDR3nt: TGCAGCGTTGTTCGTCCGGGGATCGGCTACGAGCAGTACTTC

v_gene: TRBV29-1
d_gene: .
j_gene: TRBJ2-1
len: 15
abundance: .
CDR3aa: CSVGPKSGAVNEQFF
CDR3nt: TGCAGCGTTGGTCCCAAGTCAGGGGCCGTCAATGAGCAGTTCTTC

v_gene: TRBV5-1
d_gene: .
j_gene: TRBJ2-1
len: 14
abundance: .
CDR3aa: CASSPKEGDNEQFF
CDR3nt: TGCGCCAGCAGCCCAAAGGAGGGTGACAATGAGCAGTTCTTC

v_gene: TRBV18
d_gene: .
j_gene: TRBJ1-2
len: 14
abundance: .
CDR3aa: CASSPKQGIYGYTF
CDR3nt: TGTGCCAGCTCACCTAAACAGGGAATCTATGGCTACACCTTC

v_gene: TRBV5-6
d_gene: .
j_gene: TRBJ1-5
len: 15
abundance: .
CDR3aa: CASSLEGSSNQPQHF
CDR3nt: TGTGCCAGCAGCCTGGAAGGCAGCAGCAATCAGCCCCAGCATTTT

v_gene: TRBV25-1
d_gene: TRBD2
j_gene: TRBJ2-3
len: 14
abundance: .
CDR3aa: CASSEYRGADTQYF
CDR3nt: TGTGCCAGCAGTGAATATCGGGGGGCAGATACGCAGTATTTT

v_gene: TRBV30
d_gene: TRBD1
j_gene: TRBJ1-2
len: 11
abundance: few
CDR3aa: CAWEGAGGYTF
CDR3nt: TGTGCCTGGGAGGGGGCTGGAGGCTACACCTTC

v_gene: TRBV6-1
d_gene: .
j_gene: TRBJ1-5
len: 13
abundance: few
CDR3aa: CASRGVYNQPQHF
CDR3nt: TGTGCCAGCCGAGGGGTTTACAATCAGCCCCAGCATTTT

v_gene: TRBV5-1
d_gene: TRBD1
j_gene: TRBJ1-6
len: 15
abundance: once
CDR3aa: CASSRSGGQGSPLHF
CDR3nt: TGCGCCAGCAGCCGCAGCGGGGGACAGGGGTCACCCCTCCACTTT

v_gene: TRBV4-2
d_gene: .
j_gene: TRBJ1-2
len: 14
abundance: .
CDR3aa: CASSQEQGSYGYTF
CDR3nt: TGTGCCAGCAGCCAGGAACAGGGTAGCTATGGCTACACCTTC

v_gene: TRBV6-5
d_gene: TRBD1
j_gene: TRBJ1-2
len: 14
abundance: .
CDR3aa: CASSNPTGGYGYTF
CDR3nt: TGTGCCAGCAGTAACCCCACAGGGGGCTATGGCTACACCTTC

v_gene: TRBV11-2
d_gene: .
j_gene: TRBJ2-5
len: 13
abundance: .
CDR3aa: CASGDSGQETQYF
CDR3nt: TGTGCCAGCGGAGATTCGGGGCAAGAGACCCAGTACTTC

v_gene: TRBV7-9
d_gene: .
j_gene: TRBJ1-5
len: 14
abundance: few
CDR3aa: CASSLGGNNQPQHF
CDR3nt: TGTGCCAGCAGCTTGGGGGGGAATAATCAGCCCCAGCATTTT

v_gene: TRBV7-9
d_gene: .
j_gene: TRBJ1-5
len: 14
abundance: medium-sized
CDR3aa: CASSLGAGGQPQHF
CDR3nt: TGTGCCAGCAGCTTAGGTGCGGGCGGCCAGCCCCAGCATTTT

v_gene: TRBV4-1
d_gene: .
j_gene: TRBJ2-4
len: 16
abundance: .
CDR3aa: CASSQGVGVAKNIQYF
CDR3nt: TGCGCCAGCAGCCAAGGAGTGGGGGTAGCCAAAAACATTCAGTACTTC

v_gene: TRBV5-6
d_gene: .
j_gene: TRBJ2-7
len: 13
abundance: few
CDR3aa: CASSSESGDEQYF
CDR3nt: TGTGCCAGCAGCTCAGAGAGTGGCGACGAGCAGTACTTC

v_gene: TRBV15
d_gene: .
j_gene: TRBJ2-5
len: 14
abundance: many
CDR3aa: CATSTRGGGETQYF
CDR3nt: TGTGCCACCAGCACCCGGGGAGGGGGGGAGACCCAGTACTTC

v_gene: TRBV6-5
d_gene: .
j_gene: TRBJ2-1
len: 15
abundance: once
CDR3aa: CASSYDGSSYNEQFF
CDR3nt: TGTGCCAGCAGTTACGACGGGAGCTCCTACAATGAGCAGTTCTTC

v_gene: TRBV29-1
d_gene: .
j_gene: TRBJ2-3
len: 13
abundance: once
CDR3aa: CSVGLTVGDTQYF
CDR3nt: TGCAGCGTTGGGTTGACAGTTGGGGATACGCAGTATTTT

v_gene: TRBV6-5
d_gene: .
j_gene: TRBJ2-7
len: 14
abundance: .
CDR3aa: CASSYGGPKYEQYF
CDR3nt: TGTGCCAGCAGTTATGGGGGCCCGAAATACGAGCAGTACTTC

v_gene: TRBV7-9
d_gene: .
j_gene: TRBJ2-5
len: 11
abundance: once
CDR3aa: CASSLVETQYF
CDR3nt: TGTGCCAGCAGCTTAGTAGAGACCCAGTACTTC

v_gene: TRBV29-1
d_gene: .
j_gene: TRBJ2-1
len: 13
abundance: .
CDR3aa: CSVVEFSKNEQFF
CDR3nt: TGCAGCGTTGTTGAGTTCTCTAAAAATGAGCAGTTCTTC

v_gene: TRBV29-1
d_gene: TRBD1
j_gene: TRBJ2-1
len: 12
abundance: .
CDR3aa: CSVVQGANEQFF
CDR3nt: TGCAGCGTTGTCCAGGGGGCAAATGAGCAGTTCTTC

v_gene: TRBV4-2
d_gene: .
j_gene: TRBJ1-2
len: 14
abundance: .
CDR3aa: CASSPQRGSYGYTF
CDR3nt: TGTGCCAGCAGCCCGCAGCGGGGGAGCTATGGCTACACCTTC

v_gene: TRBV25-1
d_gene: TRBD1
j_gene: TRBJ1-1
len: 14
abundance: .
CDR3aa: CASSVRGLGTEAFF
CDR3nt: TGTGCCAGCAGCGTCAGGGGGCTGGGCACTGAAGCTTTCTTT

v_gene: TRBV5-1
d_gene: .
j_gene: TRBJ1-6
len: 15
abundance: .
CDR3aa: CASSLVAGENSPLHF
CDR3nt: TGCGCCAGCAGCTTGGTAGCAGGGGAGAATTCACCCCTCCACTTT

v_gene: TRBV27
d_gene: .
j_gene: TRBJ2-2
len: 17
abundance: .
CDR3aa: CASSLEGEGSDTGELFF
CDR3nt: TGTGCCAGCAGTTTAGAGGGAGAGGGTTCAGACACCGGGGAGCTGTTTTTT

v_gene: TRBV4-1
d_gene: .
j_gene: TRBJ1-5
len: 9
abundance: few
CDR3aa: CASCGRGHF
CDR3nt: TGCGCCAGCTGCGGCCGGGGGCATTTT

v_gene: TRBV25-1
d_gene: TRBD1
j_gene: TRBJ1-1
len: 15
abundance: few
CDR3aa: CASSEDTGGWTEAFF
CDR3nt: TGTGCCAGCAGTGAGGATACAGGGGGCTGGACTGAAGCTTTCTTT

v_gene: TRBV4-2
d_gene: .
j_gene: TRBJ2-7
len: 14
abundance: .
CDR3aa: CASSQDGRSGEQYF
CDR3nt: TGTGCCAGCAGCCAAGATGGGCGTTCGGGGGAGCAGTACTTC